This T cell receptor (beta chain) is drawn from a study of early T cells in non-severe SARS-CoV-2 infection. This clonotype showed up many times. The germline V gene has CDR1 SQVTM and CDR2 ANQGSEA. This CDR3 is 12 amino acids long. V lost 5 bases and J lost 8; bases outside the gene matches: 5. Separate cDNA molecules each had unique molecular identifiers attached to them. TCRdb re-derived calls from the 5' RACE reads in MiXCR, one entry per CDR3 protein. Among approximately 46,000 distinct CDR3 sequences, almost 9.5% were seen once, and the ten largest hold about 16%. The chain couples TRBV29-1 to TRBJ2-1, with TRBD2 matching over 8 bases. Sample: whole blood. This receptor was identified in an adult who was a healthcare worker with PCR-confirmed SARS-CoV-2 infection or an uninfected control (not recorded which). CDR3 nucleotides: TGCAGCGTTTTGCGGGAGGCTTATGAGCAGTTCTTC. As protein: CSVLREAYEQFF.